This TCR beta chain was captured by sequencing in a study of tumor-infiltrating lymphocytes in localized non-small cell lung cancer. Overall study: The cohort mixed smokers and never-smokers, several histologies, and some post-neoadjuvant-chemotherapy samples. Findings and caveats of the study: Different pieces of the same tissue were used for each assay. IM1 and IM2 tumors showed no difference in T-cell fraction.

The trim removed 0 bases at V and 6 bases at J, leaving 3 bases unmatched. This CDR3 is 15 amino acids long. Germline loops: CDR1 SGDLS, CDR2 YYNGEE. Turning to this clone: The antigen remains unidentified.

Some clones are missing from TCRdb's copy, which holds only in-frame ones; the method was immunoSEQ multiplex PCR. The table lists about 15,000 clones, roughly two thirds of them singletons, with 4.5% to 7.5% in the top ten. The TCR was taken from a human donor with non-small cell lung cancer. This chain uses TRBV9 with TRBJ2-1; TRBD2 matches 10 bases. Sequencing was done on a sample of lung tumor tissue. The CDR3 bases are TGTGCCAGCAGCGTAGGGCTAGCGGGAGTCAATGAGCAGTTCTTC. Encoded protein: CASSVGLAGVNEQFF.